These 27 T cell receptor beta chains were sequenced from one sample in a study of blood T cells in healthy people across ages. A second PCR of roughly 7 to 11 cycles used a sample-barcoded 5' primer and a J-beta primer mix. TCRdb recomputed calls from the 5' RACE reads with MiXCR, one row per CDR3 protein. This table holds around 1,700,000 distinct CDR3 sequences, 25% to 30% found once. The sample comprised blood. All receptors come from a woman aged 25 to 39 in good health.

In this sample, this clonotype turned up a few times. The chain uses TRBV20-1 and TRBJ2-5; 10 bases align to TRBD2. The germline CDR1 and CDR2 sequences are DFQATT and SNEGSKA (reference sequence). Trimming at V came to 6 bases and at J to 1 base, leaving 11 bases not matched to a gene. The CDR3 is made up of 16 amino acids. CDR3 region: CSAEPASGGIQETQYF. CDR3 bases: TGCAGTGCAGAACCCGCTAGCGGGGGTATCCAAGAGACCCAGTACTTC.

Only a few counts were recorded for this clonotype. The gene calls are TRBV24-1 and TRBJ1-2, with D unclear. Trimming took 3 bases from V and 4 from J, leaving 14 bases between them. This CDR3 region has 15 residues. The germline V gene encodes CDR1 KGHDR and CDR2 SFDVKD. In DNA form, the CDR3 reads TGTGCCACCAGTGATGGCTCCACCGCCGGCTATGGCTACACCTTC. Amino acid sequence: CATSDGSTAGYGYTF.

In this sample, this clonotype turned up a few times. V usage is TRBV4-2 and J usage is TRBJ1-2, with 7 bases fitting TRBD1. The CDR3 loop spans 15 amino acids. CDR1 and CDR2 (germline): LGHNA, YNFKEQ. Trimming at V came to 3 bases and at J to 4 bases, leaving 8 bases not matched to a gene. The CDR3 nucleotides are TGTGCCAGCAGCCACGAGTGGACAGGCACCTATGGCTACACCTTC. Translated: CASSHEWTGTYGYTF.

Concerning this clonotype: Just one base apart from a much larger clone, this may be a read error. The chain uses TRBV29-1 and TRBJ2-7; maybe TRBD2 (5 bases). Germline CDR1 and CDR2: SQVTM and ANQGSEA. The length of the CDR3 is 13 residues. Trimming pared 2 bases from V and 3 bases from J, leaving 11 bases between. CDR3 residues: CSVELGDVYEQYF. Written as DNA, the CDR3 is TGCAGCGTTGAACTCGGGGATGTCTACGAGCAGTACTTC.

For this clonotype: A junction end diverges from the germline sequence, so it may reflect a read error. The chain joins TRBV20-1 to TRBJ2-1; 8 positions agree with TRBD2. Germline V gene lookup returns CDR1 DFQATT and CDR2 SNEGSKA (reference sequence). The CDR3 length is 16 residues. The CDR3 nucleotides are TGCAGTGCTCTAGCGCACGGGGGGGACTTATACATTGAGCAGTTCTTC. Protein: CSALAHGGDLYIEQFF.

This clonotype was seen at least ten times. The chain recombines TRBV27 with TRBJ2-7, with TRBD1 matching 7 bases. The CDR3 totals 14 residues. The germline V gene encodes CDR1 MNHEY and CDR2 SMNVEV (reference sequence). V shed 6 bases and J 3 bases; nucleotides not matched to a gene: 8. The CDR3 reads CASSLRGQRYEQYF. For the CDR3, the DNA is TGTGCCAGCAGCCTTCGGGGACAGCGCTACGAGCAGTACTTC.

This clonotype was seen only a few times. The chain joins TRBV5-6 to TRBJ2-7; D is possibly TRBD1 or TRBD2 (6 bases each). CDR3 size: 14 residues. In germline, CDR1 is SGHDT, CDR2 YYEEEE. The germline V and J ends were trimmed by 4 bases and 0 bases, with 11 bases remaining between them. For the CDR3, the DNA is TGTGCCAGCAGCGGGAGGACAGCCTCCTACGAGCAGTACTTC. The encoded protein is CASSGRTASYEQYF.

The chain couples TRBV18 to TRBJ1-2; weak D call: TRBD1 (5 bases). V was trimmed by 6 bases and J by 3 bases, leaving 20 bases between them. This CDR3 region has 16 residues. Germline V gives CDR1 KGHSH, CDR2 LQKENI. In nucleotides, the CDR3 is TGTGCCAGCTCCCTAATCCGGGACCCCAGAGACTATGGCTACACCTTC. Amino acid sequence: CASSLIRDPRDYGYTF.

A few counts support this clonotype. The chain couples TRBV12-3 or TRBV12-4 to TRBJ2-5, with TRBD1 identical over 7 bases. CDR3 length equals 15 residues. The ends lost 3 bases at V and 3 bases at J; junction bases unmatched: 7. The CDR3 reads CASSLLITGEETQYF. CDR3 nucleotides: TGTGCCAGCAGTTTGTTAATAACAGGGGAAGAGACCCAGTACTTC.

The CDR3: CASSEYERGNQYF. The DNA for the CDR3 is TGTGCCAGCAGTGAATACGAGCGGGGAAACCAGTACTTC. The chain combines TRBV25-1 with TRBJ2-5, with 7 bases matching TRBD2. The V and J ends lost 0 bases and 10 bases, in that order; junction bases with no gene match: 5. The CDR3 sequence is 13 residues long. Germline-derived CDR1 and CDR2 are MGHDK and SYGVNS.

This clonotype was counted only a few times. This CDR3 is CASSHFNEQFF. The CDR3 DNA follows: TGTGCCAGCAGTCATTTTAATGAGCAGTTCTTC. The rearrangement links TRBV14 to TRBJ2-1, with unresolved D. The length of the CDR3 is 11 residues. Trimming left V 6 bases short and J 7 bases short, with 7 bases between. Germline CDR1 and CDR2: SGHDN and FVKESK.

This clonotype has ten or more counts. The rearrangement joins TRBV4-3 to TRBJ2-5; 8 nucleotides align to TRBD2. CDR1 is LGHNA and CDR2 is YSLEER in the germline V gene. The V gene end was trimmed by 0 bases and the J gene end by 7 bases; junction bases not matched to a gene: 4. This CDR3 contains 14 residues. The DNA of the CDR3 is TGCGCCAGCAGCCAAGAGAGCGGGAGTGGGACCCAGTACTTC. It translates to CASSQESGSGTQYF.

The CDR3 bases are TGCAGTGCTAGAGGAACCGTCGGGACAGGGAGGTTGTGGAACACTGAAGCTTTCTTT. It codes for CSARGTVGTGRLWNTEAFF. The chain has TRBV20-1 and TRBJ1-1; 9 bases are a match to TRBD1. The germline gives CDR1 DFQATT, CDR2 SNEGSKA (reference sequence). V lost 1 base and J lost 1; bases outside the gene matches: 16. CDR3 size: 19 residues.

This clonotype was observed a single time. Possible read error: a much larger clone is one base away. V is TRBV20-1 and J is TRBJ1-5, with 7 bases aligning to TRBD1. Germline assignment: CDR1 DFQATT and CDR2 SNEGSKA (reference sequence). The CDR3 has 14 amino acids. The CDR3: CSARRDSSNQPEHF. The CDR3 bases are TGCAGTGCCCGACGGGACAGTAGCAATCAGCCCGAGCATTTT.

This clonotype came up many times. The rearrangement uses TRBV9 and TRBJ1-1; no clear D gene. The CDR3 has 14 residues. V dropped 4 bases and J dropped 1 base, with 11 bases sitting between them. Germline values: CDR1 SGDLS, CDR2 YYNGEE. The CDR3 nucleotides are TGTGCCAGCAGCCCCACACCAGAGAACACTGAAGCTTTCTTT. Translating gives CASSPTPENTEAFF.

In regard to this clonotype: An end of the junction does not agree with germline; a read error may underlie this. The V call is TRBV5-1, the J call TRBJ1-1; the D is unclear. The germline V gene encodes CDR1 SGHRS and CDR2 YFSETQ. The CDR3 has 13 residues. CDR3 protein: CASGLVDSPEAFF. CDR3 in DNA: TGCGCCAGCGGCTTGGTTGATTCCCCTGAAGCTTTCTTT.

The rearrangement links TRBV2 to TRBJ2-3; 9 bases map to TRBD1. The CDR3 sequence is 15 residues long. Germline CDR1 is SNHLY and CDR2 is FYNNEI. Trimming cost V 6 bases and J 1 base; bases outside gene matches: 5. The CDR3 DNA follows: TGTGCCAGCAGGGGGGACAGGGCCCGCACAGATACGCAGTATTTT. Its translation: CASRGDRARTDTQYF.

Only one count was recorded for this clonotype. For the CDR3, the DNA is TGCGCCAGCAGCTTGGTGCAGGGGTCGGCAGATACGCAGTATTTT. This codes for CASSLVQGSADTQYF. J is TRBJ2-3 and V is TRBV5-1, with D tentatively TRBD1 (6 bases). Per germline, CDR1 SGHRS and CDR2 YFSETQ. This CDR3 is 15 amino acids long. Trimming pared 0 bases from V and 4 bases from J, leaving 12 bases between.

This chain connects TRBV7-2 to TRBJ2-7, with D possibly being TRBD1 (6 bases). V lost 3 bases, J lost 1 base, and 10 bases lay in between. The CDR3 contains 14 residues. Germline V gives CDR1 SGHTA, CDR2 FQGNSA. CDR3 nucleotides: TGTGCCAGCAGCTTGGGACATCAGTCCTACGAGCAGTACTTC. Translation gives CASSLGHQSYEQYF.

In nucleotides, the CDR3 is TGTGCCAGCAGTCGAAAGACCCCGCTTTTGCAGTACTTC. The encoded protein is CASSRKTPLLQYF. The chain joins TRBV6-5 to TRBJ2-7; D remains ambiguous. Germline V lookup: CDR1 MNHEY, CDR2 SVGAGI. This CDR3 has 13 residues. V lost 5 bases to trimming and J lost 9 bases, with 17 bases between them.

The rearrangement uses TRBV7-9 and TRBJ2-1; TRBD1 might be the D (6 bases). Trimming removed 5 bases from V and 3 bases from J, with 17 bases in between. The CDR3 has 16 residues. CDR1 and CDR2 (germline): SEHNR, FQNEAQ (reference sequence). This chain's CDR3 is CASSATGTDYYNEQFF. The CDR3 DNA follows: TGTGCCAGCAGCGCGACAGGCACCGACTACTACAATGAGCAGTTCTTC.

The chain couples TRBV15 to TRBJ2-3; D remains ambiguous. Germline loops: CDR1 LNHNV, CDR2 YYDKDF (reference sequence). The CDR3 consists of 19 residues. Between the trimmed V and J ends, which lost 0 bases and 2 bases, there was a span of 21 bases. CDR3 sequence (DNA): TGTGCCACCAGCAGAGATCGGCAGGTGCCTTCACCGGACACAGATACGCAGTATTTT. It translates to CATSRDRQVPSPDTDTQYF.

V is TRBV11-2 and J is TRBJ2-5, with 9 bases fitting TRBD2. The CDR3 is made up of 15 amino acids. CDR1 is SGHAT, CDR2 FQNNGV, per germline. With V trimmed by 3 bases and J by 5 bases, 7 bases remained unmatched. The CDR3 region is CASSFSGREGETQYF. In nucleotides, the CDR3 is TGTGCCAGCAGCTTTTCCGGGCGGGAGGGGGAGACCCAGTACTTC.

The gene calls are TRBV28 and TRBJ1-1; TRBD1 agrees at 7 bases. There are 16 residues in the CDR3. CDR1 MDHEN and CDR2 SYDVKM come from the germline V gene. With V trimmed by 7 bases and J by 1 base, 12 bases remained unmatched. Here the CDR3 DNA reads TGTGCCAGCACCCCAGGGGGTCTCTTTTGGAACACTGAAGCTTTCTTT. It encodes CASTPGGLFWNTEAFF.

On this clonotype: No DNA is shown, since the ends of the CDR3 on it are uncertain; the CDR3 is the one TCRdb lists. The chain couples TRBV3-1 to TRBJ2-3; the DNA was not compared with TRBD1, the D call given in the table. The CDR3 numbers 17 amino acids, ends counted. Germline values: CDR1 LGHDT, CDR2 YNNKEL (reference sequence). The CDR3 protein is CASSQEKWGPGTDTLYF.

The chain joins TRBV25-1 to TRBJ2-4, with D unresolved. Germline V gives CDR1 MGHDK, CDR2 SYGVNS. This CDR3 region has 14 residues. V was trimmed by 0 bases and J by 12 bases, leaving 15 bases between them. Here the CDR3 reads CASSEYGLGSNQYF. Written as DNA, the CDR3 is TGTGCCAGCAGTGAATACGGGTTGGGCAGCAATCAGTACTTC.

This clonotype was detected only a few times. Written as DNA, the CDR3 is TGTGCCAGCAGCTTGGAGCGGGATAACGAGCAGTACTTC. Amino acid sequence: CASSLERDNEQYF. The gene calls are TRBV5-5 and TRBJ2-7; TRBD2 aligns across 7 bases. The CDR3 consists of 13 residues. The germline gives CDR1 SGHKS, CDR2 YYEKEE (reference sequence). The V segment lost 0 bases and the J segment 5 bases; nucleotides outside the gene matches: 2.